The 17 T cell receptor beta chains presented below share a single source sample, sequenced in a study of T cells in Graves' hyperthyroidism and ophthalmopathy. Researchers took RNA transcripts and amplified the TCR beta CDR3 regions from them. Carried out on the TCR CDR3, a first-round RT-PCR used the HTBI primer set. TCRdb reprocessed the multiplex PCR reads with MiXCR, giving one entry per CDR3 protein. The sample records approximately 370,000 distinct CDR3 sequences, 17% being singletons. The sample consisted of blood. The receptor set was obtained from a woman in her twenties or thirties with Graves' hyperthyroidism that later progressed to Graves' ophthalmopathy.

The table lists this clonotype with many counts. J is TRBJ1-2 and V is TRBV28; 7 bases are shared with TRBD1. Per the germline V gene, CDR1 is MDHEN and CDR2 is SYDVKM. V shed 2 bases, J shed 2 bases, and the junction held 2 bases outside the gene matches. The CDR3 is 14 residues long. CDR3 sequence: CASSLPGGNYGYTF. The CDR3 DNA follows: TGTGCCAGCAGTTTACCAGGGGGGAACTATGGCTACACCTTC.

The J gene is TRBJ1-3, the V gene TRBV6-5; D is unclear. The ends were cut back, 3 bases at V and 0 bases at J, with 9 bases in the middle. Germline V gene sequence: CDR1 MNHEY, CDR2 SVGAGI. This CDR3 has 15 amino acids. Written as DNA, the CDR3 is TGTGCCAGCAGTTATACAGCTGCCTCTGGAAACACCATATATTTT. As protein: CASSYTAASGNTIYF.

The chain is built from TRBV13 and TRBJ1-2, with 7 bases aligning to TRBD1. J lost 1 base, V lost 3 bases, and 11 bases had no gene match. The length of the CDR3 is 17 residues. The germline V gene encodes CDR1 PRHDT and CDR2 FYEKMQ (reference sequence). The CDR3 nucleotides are TGTGCCAGCAGCTTCTCGCAGGGGGACGGCCTTAACTATGGCTACACCTTC. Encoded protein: CASSFSQGDGLNYGYTF.

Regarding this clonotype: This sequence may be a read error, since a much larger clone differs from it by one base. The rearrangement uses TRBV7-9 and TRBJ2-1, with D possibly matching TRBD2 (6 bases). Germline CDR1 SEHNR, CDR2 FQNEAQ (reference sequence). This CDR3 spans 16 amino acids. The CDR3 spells CAISSPSREAHNEQFF. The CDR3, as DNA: TGTGCCATCAGCTCACCGTCCAGGGAGGCACACAATGAGCAGTTCTTC.

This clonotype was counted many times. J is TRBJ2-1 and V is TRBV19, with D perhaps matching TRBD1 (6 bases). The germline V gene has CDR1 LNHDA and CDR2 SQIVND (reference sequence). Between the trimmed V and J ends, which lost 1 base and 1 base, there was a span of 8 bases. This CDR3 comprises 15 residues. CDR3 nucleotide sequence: TGTGCCAGTAGTATAGCAGGGGCGTCCTACAATGAGCAGTTCTTC. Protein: CASSIAGASYNEQFF.

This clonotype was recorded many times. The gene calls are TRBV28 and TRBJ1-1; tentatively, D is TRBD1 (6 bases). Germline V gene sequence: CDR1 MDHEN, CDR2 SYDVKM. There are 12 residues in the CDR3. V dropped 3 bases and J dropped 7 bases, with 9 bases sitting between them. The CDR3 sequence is CASSFRGLEAFF. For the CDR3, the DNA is TGTGCCAGCAGTTTCAGGGGCCTTGAAGCTTTCTTT.

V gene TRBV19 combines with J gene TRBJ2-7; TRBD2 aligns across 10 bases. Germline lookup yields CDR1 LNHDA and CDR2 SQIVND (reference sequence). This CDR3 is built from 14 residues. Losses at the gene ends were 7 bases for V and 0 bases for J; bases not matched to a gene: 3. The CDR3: CASKLAGSSYEQYF. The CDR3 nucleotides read TGTGCCAGTAAACTAGCGGGGAGCTCCTACGAGCAGTACTTC.

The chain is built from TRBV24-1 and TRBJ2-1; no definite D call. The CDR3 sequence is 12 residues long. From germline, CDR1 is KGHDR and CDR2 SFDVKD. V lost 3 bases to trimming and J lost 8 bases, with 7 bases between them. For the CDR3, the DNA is TGTGCCACCAGTGATAAGGGCCATGAGCAGTTCTTC. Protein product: CATSDKGHEQFF.

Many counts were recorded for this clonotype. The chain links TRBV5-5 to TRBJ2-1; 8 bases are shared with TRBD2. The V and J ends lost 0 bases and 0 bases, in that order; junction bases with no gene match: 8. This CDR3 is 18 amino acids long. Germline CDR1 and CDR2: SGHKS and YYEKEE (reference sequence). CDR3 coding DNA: TGTGCCAGCAGCTTGGGACCCTCCAGCGGGAGCTCCTACAATGAGCAGTTCTTC. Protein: CASSLGPSSGSSYNEQFF.

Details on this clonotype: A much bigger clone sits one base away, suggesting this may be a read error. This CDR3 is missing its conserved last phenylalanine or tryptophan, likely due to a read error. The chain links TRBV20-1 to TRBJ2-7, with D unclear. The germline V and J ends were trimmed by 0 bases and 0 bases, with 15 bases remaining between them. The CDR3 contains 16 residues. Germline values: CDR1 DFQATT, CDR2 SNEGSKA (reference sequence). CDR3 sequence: CSARDLQRSSSYEQYL. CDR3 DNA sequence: TGCAGTGCTAGAGATCTGCAGCGCTCGAGCTCCTACGAGCAGTACTTG.

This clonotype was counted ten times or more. The CDR3 sequence is CASSPASVRDTEAFF. The CDR3 region has the DNA TGTGCCAGCTCACCAGCCAGTGTACGGGACACTGAAGCTTTCTTT. V gene TRBV18 combines with J gene TRBJ1-1; D not certain. This CDR3 is 15 amino acids long. Germline V gives CDR1 KGHSH, CDR2 LQKENI. V lost 2 bases, J lost 3 bases, and 13 bases lay in between.

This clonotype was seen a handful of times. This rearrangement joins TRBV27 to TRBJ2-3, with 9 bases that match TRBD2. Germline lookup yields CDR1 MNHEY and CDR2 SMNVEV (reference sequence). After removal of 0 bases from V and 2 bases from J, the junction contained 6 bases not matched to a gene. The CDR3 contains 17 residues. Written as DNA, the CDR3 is TGTGCCAGCAGTTTATCGGGTAGCGGGAGCCCCACAGATACGCAGTATTTT. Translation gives CASSLSGSGSPTDTQYF.

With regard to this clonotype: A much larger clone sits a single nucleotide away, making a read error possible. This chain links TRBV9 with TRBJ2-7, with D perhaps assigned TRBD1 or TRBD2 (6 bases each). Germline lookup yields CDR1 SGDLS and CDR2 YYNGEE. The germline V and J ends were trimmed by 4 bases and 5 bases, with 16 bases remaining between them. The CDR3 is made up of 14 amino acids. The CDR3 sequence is CASSPGGFRDEQYF. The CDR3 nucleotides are TGTGCCAGCAGCCCCGGGGGCTTCCGGGACGAGCAGTACTTC.

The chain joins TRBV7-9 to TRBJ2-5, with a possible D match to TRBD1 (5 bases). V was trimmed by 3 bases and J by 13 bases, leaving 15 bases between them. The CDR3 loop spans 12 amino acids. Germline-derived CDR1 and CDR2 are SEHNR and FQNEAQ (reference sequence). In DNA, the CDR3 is TGTGCCAGCAGCTTTGACAGTATTTACGCGTACTTC. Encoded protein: CASSFDSIYAYF.

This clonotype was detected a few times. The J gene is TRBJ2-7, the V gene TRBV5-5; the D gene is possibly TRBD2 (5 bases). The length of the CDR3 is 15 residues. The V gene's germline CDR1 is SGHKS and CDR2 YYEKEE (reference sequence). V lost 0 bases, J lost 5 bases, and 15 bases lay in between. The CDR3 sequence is CASSLGIGGLDEQYF. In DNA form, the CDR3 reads TGTGCCAGCAGCTTGGGGATTGGCGGGTTGGACGAGCAGTACTTC. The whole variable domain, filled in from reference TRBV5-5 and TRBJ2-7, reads DAGVTQSPTHLIKTRGQQVTLRCSPISGHKSVSWYQQVLGQGPQFIFQYYEKEERGRGNFPDRFSARQFPNYSSELNVNALLLGDSALYLCASSLGIGGLDEQYFGPGTRLTVT.

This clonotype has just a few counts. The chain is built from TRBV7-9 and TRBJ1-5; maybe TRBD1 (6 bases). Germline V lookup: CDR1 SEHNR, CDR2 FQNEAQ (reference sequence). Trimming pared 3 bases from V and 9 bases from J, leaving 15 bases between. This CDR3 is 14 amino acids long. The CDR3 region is CASSFIGGGGPQHF. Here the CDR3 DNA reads TGTGCCAGCAGCTTTATTGGGGGCGGTGGGCCCCAGCATTTT. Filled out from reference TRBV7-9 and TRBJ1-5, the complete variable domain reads DTGVSQNPRHKITKRGQNVTFRCDPISEHNRLYWYRQTLGQGPEFLTYFQNEAQLEKSRLLSDRFSAERPKGSFSTLEIQRTEQGDSAMYLCASSFIGGGGPQHFGDGTRLSIL.

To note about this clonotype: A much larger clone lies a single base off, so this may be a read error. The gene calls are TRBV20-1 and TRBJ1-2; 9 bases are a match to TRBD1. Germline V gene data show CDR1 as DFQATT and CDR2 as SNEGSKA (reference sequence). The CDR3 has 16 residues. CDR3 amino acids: CSARPGQGSIGYGYIF. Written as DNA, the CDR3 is TGCAGTGCTAGACCGGGACAGGGTTCTATCGGCTATGGCTACATCTTC.